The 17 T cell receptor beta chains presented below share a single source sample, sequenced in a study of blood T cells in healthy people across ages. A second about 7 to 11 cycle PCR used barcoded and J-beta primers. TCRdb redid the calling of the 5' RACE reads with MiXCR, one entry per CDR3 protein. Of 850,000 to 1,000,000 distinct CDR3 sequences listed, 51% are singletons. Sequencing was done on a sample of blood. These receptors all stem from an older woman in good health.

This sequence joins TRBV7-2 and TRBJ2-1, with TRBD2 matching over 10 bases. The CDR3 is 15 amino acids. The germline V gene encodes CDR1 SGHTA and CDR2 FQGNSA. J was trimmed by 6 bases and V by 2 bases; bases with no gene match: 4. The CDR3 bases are TGTGCCAGCAGCTTATGGCTAGCGGGGGCCAATGAGCAGTTCTTC. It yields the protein CASSLWLAGANEQFF.

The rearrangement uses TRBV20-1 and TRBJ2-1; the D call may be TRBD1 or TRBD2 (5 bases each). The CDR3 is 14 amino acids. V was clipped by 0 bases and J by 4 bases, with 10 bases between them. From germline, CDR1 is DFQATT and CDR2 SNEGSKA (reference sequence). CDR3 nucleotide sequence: TGCAGTGCTAGAGAGAGGGGTGCTTACAATGAGCAGTTCTTC. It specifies CSARERGAYNEQFF.

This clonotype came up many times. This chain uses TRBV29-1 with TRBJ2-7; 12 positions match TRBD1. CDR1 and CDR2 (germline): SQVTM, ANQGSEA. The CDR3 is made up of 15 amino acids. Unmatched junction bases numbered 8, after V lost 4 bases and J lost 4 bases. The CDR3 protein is CSVGGTGGAIYEQYF. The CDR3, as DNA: TGCAGCGTTGGGGGGACAGGGGGCGCGATATACGAGCAGTACTTC.

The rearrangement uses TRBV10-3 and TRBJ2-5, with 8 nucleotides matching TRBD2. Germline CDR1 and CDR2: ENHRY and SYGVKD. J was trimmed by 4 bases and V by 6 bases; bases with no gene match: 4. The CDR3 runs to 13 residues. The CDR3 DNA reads TGTGCCATCAGGAGCGGGAGTAGAGAGACCCAGTACTTC. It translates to CAIRSGSRETQYF.

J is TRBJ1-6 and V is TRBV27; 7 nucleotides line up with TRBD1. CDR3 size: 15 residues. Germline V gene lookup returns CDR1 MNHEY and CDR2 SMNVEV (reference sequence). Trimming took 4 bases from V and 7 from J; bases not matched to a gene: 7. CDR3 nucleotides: TGTGCCAGCAGTTCTCAACAGGGGAGGAATTCACCCCTCCACTTT. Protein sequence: CASSSQQGRNSPLHF.

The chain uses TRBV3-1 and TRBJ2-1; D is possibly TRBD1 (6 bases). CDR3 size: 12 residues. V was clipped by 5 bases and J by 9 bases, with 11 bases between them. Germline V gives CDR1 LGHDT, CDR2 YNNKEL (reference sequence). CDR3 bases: TGTGCCAGCAGCTCCGACAGGTTTGAGCAGTTCTTC. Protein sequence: CASSSDRFEQFF.

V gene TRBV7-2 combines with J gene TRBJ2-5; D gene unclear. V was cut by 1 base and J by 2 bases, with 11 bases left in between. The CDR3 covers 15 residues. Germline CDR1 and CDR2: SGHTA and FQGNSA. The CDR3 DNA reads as TGTGCCAGCAGCTTAGATCCCTACAGTCAAGAGACCCAGTACTTC. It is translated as CASSLDPYSQETQYF.

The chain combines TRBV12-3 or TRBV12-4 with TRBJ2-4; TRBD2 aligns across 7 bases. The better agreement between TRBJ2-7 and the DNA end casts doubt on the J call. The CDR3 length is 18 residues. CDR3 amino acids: CASSLYTLRGTMLGEQYF. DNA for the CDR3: TGTGCCAGCAGTTTATATACCCTACGGGGGACTATGCTTGGCGAGCAGTACTTC.

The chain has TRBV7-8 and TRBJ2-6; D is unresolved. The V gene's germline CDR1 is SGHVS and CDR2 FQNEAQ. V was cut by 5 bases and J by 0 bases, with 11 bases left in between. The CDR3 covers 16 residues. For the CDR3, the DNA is TGTGCCAGCAGCCCGTTGATTAACTCTGGGGCCAACGTCCTGACTTTC. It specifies CASSPLINSGANVLTF.

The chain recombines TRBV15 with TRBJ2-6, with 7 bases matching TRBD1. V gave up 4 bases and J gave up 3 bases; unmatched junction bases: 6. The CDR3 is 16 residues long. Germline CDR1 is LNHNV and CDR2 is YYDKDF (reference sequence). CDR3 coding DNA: TGTGCCACCAGCAAAAATAGGGGGCTTGGGGCCAACGTCCTGACTTTC. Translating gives CATSKNRGLGANVLTF.

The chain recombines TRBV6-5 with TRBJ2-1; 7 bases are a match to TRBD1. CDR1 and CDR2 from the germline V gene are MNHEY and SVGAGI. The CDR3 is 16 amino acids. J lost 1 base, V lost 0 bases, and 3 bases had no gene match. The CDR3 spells CASSYSSRGSYNEQFF. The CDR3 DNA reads TGTGCCAGCAGTTACTCATCCAGGGGGTCCTACAATGAGCAGTTCTTC.

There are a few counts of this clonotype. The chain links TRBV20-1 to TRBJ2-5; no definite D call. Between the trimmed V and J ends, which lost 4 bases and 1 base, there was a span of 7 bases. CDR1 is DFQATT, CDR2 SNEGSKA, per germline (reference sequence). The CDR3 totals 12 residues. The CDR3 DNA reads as TGCAGTGCTACCCAAGGCCAAGAGACCCAGTACTTC. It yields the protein CSATQGQETQYF.

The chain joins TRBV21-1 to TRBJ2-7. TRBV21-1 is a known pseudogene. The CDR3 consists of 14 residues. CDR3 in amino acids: CASSKRSDRYEQYF. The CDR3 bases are TGTGCCAGCAGCAAACGGTCCGACCGCTACGAGCAGTACTTC.

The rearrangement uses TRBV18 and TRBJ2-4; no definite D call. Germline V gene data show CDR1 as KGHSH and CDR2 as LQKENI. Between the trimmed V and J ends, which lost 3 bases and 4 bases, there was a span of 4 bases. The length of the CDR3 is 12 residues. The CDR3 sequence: CASSPTKNIQYF. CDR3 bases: TGTGCCAGCTCACCTACGAAAAACATTCAGTACTTC.

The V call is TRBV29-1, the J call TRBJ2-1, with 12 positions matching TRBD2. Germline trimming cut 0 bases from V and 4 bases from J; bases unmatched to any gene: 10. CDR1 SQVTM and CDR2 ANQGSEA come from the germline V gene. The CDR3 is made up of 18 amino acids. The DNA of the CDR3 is TGCAGCGTTGAAGATGGGCGGCTAGCGGGAGGGCGATACAATGAGCAGTTCTTC. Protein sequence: CSVEDGRLAGGRYNEQFF.

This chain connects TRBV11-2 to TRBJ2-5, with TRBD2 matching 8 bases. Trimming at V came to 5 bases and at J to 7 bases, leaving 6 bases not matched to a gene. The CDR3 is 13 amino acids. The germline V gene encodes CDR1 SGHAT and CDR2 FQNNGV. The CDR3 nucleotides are TGTGCCAGCAGCACAGCGGGAGCTGGGACCCAGTACTTC. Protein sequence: CASSTAGAGTQYF.

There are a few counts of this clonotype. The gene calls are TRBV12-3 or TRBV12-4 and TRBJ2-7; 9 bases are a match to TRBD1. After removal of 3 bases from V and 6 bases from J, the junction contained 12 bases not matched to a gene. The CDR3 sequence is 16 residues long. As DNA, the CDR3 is TGTGCCAGCAGTTTTTCGGGACAGGGCGGGGGTTTCGAGCAGTACTTC. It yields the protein CASSFSGQGGGFEQYF.